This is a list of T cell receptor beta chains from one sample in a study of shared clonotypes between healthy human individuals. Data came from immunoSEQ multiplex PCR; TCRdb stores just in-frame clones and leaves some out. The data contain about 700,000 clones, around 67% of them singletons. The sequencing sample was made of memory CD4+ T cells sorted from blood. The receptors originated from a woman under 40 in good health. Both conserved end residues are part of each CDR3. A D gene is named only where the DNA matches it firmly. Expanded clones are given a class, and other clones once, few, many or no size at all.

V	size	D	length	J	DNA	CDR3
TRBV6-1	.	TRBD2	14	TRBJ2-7	TGTGCCAGCACTAGCGGGAGTGGAAGGTATGAGCAGTACTTC	CASTSGSGRYEQYF
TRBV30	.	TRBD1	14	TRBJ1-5	TGTGCCTGGAGTGTACCGGACAGGGTGGAGCCCCAGCATTTT	CAWSVPDRVEPQHF
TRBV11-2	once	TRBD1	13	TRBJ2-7	TGTGCCAGCGCCGGCAGACAGGGCTTGGGGCAGTACTTC	CASAGRQGLGQYF
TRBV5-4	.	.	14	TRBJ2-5	TGTGCCAGCAGAATTGAGGGTAGAGGGGAGACCCAGTACTTC	CASRIEGRGETQYF
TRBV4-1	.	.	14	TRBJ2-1	TGCGCCAGCAGCCAAGAAGGGGGTTACAATGAGCAGTTCTTC	CASSQEGGYNEQFF
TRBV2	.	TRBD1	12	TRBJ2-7	TGTGCCAGCAAAGGACAGGGCAACGAGCAGTACTTC	CASKGQGNEQYF
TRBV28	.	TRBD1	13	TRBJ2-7	TGTGCCAGCAGCCCAATCTCACAGGGGGAGCAGTACTTC	CASSPISQGEQYF
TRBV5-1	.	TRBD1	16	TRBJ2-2	TGCGCCAGCAGCATACTACCCACAGGGGACACCGGGGAGCTGTTTTTT	CASSILPTGDTGELFF
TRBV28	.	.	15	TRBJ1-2	TGTGCCAGCACCCCAAGCTATGGGGGTACTCATGGCTACACCTTC	CASTPSYGGTHGYTF
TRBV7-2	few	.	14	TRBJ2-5	TGTGCCAGCAGTCTCGACTGGAACCAAGAGACCCAGTACTTC	CASSLDWNQETQYF
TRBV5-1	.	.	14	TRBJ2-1	TGCGCCAGCAGCTTGGGTACAGAATACAATGAGCAGTTCTTC	CASSLGTEYNEQFF
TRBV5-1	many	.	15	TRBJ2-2	TGCGCCAGCAGCTTGGGGGCAGATAATACCGGGGAGCTGTTTTTT	CASSLGADNTGELFF
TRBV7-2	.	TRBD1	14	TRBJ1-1	TGTGCCAGCAGCTTTCGGACAGGGGGCACTGAAGCTTTCTTT	CASSFRTGGTEAFF
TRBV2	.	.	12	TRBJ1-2	TGTGCCAGCAGGACGCGGGGCTATGGCTACACCTTC	CASRTRGYGYTF
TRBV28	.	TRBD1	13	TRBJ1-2	TGTGCCAGCAGTGGGGACAGGACCTATGGCTACACCTTC	CASSGDRTYGYTF
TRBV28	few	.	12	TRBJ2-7	TGTGCCAGCAGTCTACTACCTCGCGAGCAGTACTTC	CASSLLPREQYF
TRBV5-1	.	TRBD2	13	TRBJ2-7	TGCGCCAGCAGAGTCGGACTAGCGGACGAGCAGTACTTC	CASRVGLADEQYF
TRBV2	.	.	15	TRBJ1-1	TGTGCCAGCAGTGTAAACAGGGCCCCTGCCACTGAAGCTTTCTTT	CASSVNRAPATEAFF
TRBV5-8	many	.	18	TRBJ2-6	TGTGCCAGCAGCTCCGGGACAAGGACAGTCCCTGGGGCCAACGTCCTGACTTTC	CASSSGTRTVPGANVLTF
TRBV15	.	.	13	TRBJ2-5	TGTGCCACCAGCAGAGATTTGAAGGAGACCCAGTACTTC	CATSRDLKETQYF
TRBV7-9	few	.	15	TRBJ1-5	TGTGCCAGCAGCTCGCGGTCCCCACCCAGTCAGCCCCAGCATTTT	CASSSRSPPSQPQHF
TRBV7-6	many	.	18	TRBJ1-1	TGTGCCAGCAGCATGGTAGCCCCGACGGGTCACATGAACACTGAAGCTTTCTTT	CASSMVAPTGHMNTEAFF
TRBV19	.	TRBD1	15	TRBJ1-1	TGTGCCAGTTTGACAGGGGGAAAAGGGGTCACTGAAGCTTTCTTT	CASLTGGKGVTEAFF
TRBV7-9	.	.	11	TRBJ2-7	TGTGCCAGCAGCTTAGGGCATTCTCAGTACTTC	CASSLGHSQYF
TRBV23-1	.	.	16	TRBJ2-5	TGCGCCAGCAGTCGAAAGACAGGGAGGCGGCAAGAGACCCAGTACTTC	CASSRKTGRRQETQYF
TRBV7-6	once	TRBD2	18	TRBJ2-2	TGTGCCAGCAGCTTAGGTCTAGCGGGAGCCCACAACACCGGGGAGCTGTTTTTT	CASSLGLAGAHNTGELFF
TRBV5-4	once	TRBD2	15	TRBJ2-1	TGTGCCAGCAGCTTGGGGACTAGCGGCTACAATGAGCAGTTCTTC	CASSLGTSGYNEQFF
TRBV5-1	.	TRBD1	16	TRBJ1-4	TGCGCCAGCAGCCCGGCGCCGGGACAGGCTAATGAAAAACTGTTTTTT	CASSPAPGQANEKLFF
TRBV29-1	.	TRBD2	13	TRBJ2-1	TGCAGCGTTGAAGCCTTACTAGCGGGAGAAGTGTTCTTC	CSVEALLAGEVFF
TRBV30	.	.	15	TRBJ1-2	TGTGCCTGGAGTAACCGGGCCCAAGCTAACTATGGCTACACCTTC	CAWSNRAQANYGYTF
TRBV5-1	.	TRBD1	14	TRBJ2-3	TGCGCCAGCCAGGGACAGCCCGACACAGATACGCAGTATTTT	CASQGQPDTDTQYF
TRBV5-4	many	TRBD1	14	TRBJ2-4	TGTGCCAGCAGCCAGGGGGTGGCCAAAAACATTCAGTACTTC	CASSQGVAKNIQYF
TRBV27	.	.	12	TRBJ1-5	TGTGCCAGCGGGTTCTGGGGACAGCCCCAGCATTTT	CASGFWGQPQHF